This TCR beta chain was identified in a study of breast tumors, draining lymph nodes, adjacent tissues. General study findings and limits: Data only fit, rather than demonstrated, lymph node origin of most tumor T cells. Tumors had less TCR diversity than lymph nodes, more than nontumor tissue. Luminal-like breast cancer showed significantly higher tumor–nontumor repertoire similarity than basal-like.

TCRdb recomputed calls from the multiplex PCR reads with MiXCR, one row per CDR3 protein. This sample yields 140,000 or so distinct CDR3 sequences, of which approximately 29% are seen a single time; about 2.3% belongs to the top ten. Breast cancer patients provided tissue from their axillary draining lymph nodes. This clonotype was counted at least ten times. Its antigen remains unknown. Sequences were obtained from axillary lymph node tissue. The sequence was collected from a female donor with breast cancer. Some clones in this sample may be carry-over from other donors' samples.

This CDR3 is CASSPPGQSTYTEAFF. As DNA, the CDR3 is TGTGCCAGCAGCCCCCCCGGACAGTCAACTTACACTGAAGCTTTCTTT. This chain uses TRBV7-9 with TRBJ1-1; the D gene is possibly TRBD1 (6 bases). CDR3 length: 16 residues. Germline-derived CDR1 and CDR2 are SEHNR and FQNEAQ (reference sequence). Trimming stripped 5 bases from V and 3 bases from J, with 19 bases between.